This passage covers 21 T cell receptor beta chains from one sample sequenced in a study of T cells in Graves' hyperthyroidism and ophthalmopathy. Amplification targeted TCR beta CDR3 regions from RNA transcripts. The HTBI primer set served for first-round RT-PCR of the TCR CDR3. TCRdb used MiXCR to reprocess the multiplex PCR reads, holding one entry per CDR3 protein. The sample includes almost 50,000 distinct CDR3 sequences, roughly 56% of them seen just once. The specimen sequenced was peripheral blood or thyroid tissue (not recorded which). All receptors derive from a man younger than 35 with Graves' hyperthyroidism.

The chain employs TRBV29-1 and TRBJ2-7; TRBD1 aligns across 7 bases. The CDR3 length is 13 residues. J was trimmed by 3 bases and V by 7 bases; bases with no gene match: 9. CDR1 is SQVTM and CDR2 is ANQGSEA in the germline V gene. As DNA, the CDR3 is TGCAGCGCATGGGGACAGCCGAACTACGAGCAGTACTTC. Its translation: CSAWGQPNYEQYF.

The chain recombines TRBV29-1 with TRBJ2-5, with 14 bases lining up with TRBD2. The CDR3 totals 16 residues. The V gene's germline CDR1 is SQVTM and CDR2 ANQGSEA. Trimming cost V 6 bases and J 5 bases; bases outside gene matches: 11. The CDR3 coding sequence is TGCAGCGTGAGGCCCGGGACTAGCGGGAGTAGTGAGACCCAGTACTTC. Amino acids: CSVRPGTSGSSETQYF.

This clonotype was picked up many times. The V and J genes are TRBV6-4 and TRBJ1-1; no definite D call. Germline values: CDR1 MRHNA, CDR2 SNTAGT. The CDR3 runs to 13 residues. With 3 bases removed from V and 1 base from J, the gap between germline ends came to 6 bases. CDR3 sequence reads: CASSEEGNTEAFF. The CDR3 bases are TGTGCCAGCAGTGAGGAGGGGAACACTGAAGCTTTCTTT.

This clonotype was seen repeatedly, ten times or more. The V gene is TRBV10-3, the J gene TRBJ1-2; possibly TRBD1 for D (6 bases). The CDR3 runs to 16 residues. Trimming pared 6 bases from V and 8 bases from J, leaving 25 bases between. CDR1 ENHRY and CDR2 SYGVKD come from the germline V gene. In DNA, the CDR3 is TGTGCCATCAGGGGACACGGACTGGGTAGAACTATGGGCTACACCTTC. Amino acids: CAIRGHGLGRTMGYTF.

Concerning this clonotype itself: The junction shows a germline mismatch at one end, possibly a read error. This chain connects TRBV5-1 to TRBJ2-7; 9 bases agree with TRBD1. CDR1 SGHRS and CDR2 YFSETQ come from the germline V gene. The CDR3 sequence is 12 residues long. The CDR3 loop reads CAGSLDRGEQYF. Here the CDR3 DNA reads TGCGCCGGCAGCTTGGACAGGGGCGAGCAGTACTTC.

Ten or more counts support this clonotype. This chain joins TRBV5-1 and TRBJ2-3; 13 bases line up with TRBD2. V was pared by 4 bases and J by 2 bases, with 4 bases of the junction left unmatched. The CDR3 extends over 16 amino acids. Looked up from germline, CDR1 is SGHRS and CDR2 is YFSETQ. CDR3 bases: TGCGCCAGCAGCCCGGGGACTAGCGGGATCACAGATACGCAGTATTTT. Translation: CASSPGTSGITDTQYF.

The chain employs TRBV29-1 and TRBJ1-3; 9 bases match TRBD1. CDR3 length: 15 amino acids. The germline CDR1 and CDR2 sequences are SQVTM and ANQGSEA. Unmatched junction bases numbered 5, after V lost 4 bases and J lost 1 base. Here the CDR3 DNA reads TGCAGCGTTGTCAAGGACAGGGGATCTGGAAACACCATATATTTT. It yields the protein CSVVKDRGSGNTIYF.

V usage is TRBV20-1 and J usage is TRBJ1-5; the D is unclear. The CDR3 length is 14 residues. Trimming took off 5 bases at V and 0 bases at J, with 11 bases between the two ends. Germline assignment: CDR1 DFQATT and CDR2 SNEGSKA (reference sequence). The CDR3 nucleotides read TGCAGTGCTCCGAGGCGGTATAGCAATCAGCCCCAGCATTTT. This codes for CSAPRRYSNQPQHF.

This clonotype is medium-sized. The chain joins TRBV20-1 to TRBJ1-5; no clear D. Germline V lookup: CDR1 DFQATT, CDR2 SNEGSKA (reference sequence). CDR3 length equals 12 residues. Trimming took off 5 bases at V and 4 bases at J, with 9 bases between the two ends. CDR3 loop: CSARATNQPQHF. As DNA, the CDR3 is TGCAGTGCTCGGGCCACTAATCAGCCCCAGCATTTT.

The table lists this clonotype with many counts. The V gene is TRBV6-2 or TRBV6-3, the J gene TRBJ2-2; no definite D call. This CDR3 has 12 amino acids. Germline V gene sequence: CDR1 MNHEY, CDR2 SVGEGT. V dropped 4 bases and J dropped 7 bases, with 7 bases sitting between them. Here the CDR3 DNA reads TGTGCCAGCAGTTTTACCGGCGGGGAGCTGTTTTTT. The encoded protein is CASSFTGGELFF.

The chain recombines TRBV14 with TRBJ1-6; 7 bases align to TRBD1. With 1 base clipped from V and 8 bases from J, the junction kept 5 bases outside the gene matches. This CDR3 region has 15 residues. From germline, CDR1 is SGHDN and CDR2 FVKESK. The CDR3 DNA is TGTGCCAGCAGCCAAGGACAGGGCCCCTATTCACCCCTCCACTTT. Encoded protein: CASSQGQGPYSPLHF. The full variable domain, in which reference TRBV14 and TRBJ1-6 provide the parts outside the CDR3, is EAGVTQFPSHSVIEKGQTVTLRCDPISGHDNLYWYRRVMGKEIKFLLHFVKESKQDESGMPNNRFLAERTGGTYSTLKVQPAELEDSGVYFCASSQGQGPYSPLHFGNGTRLTVT.

This clonotype was counted many times. The chain carries TRBV6-1 and TRBJ2-6, with 9 bases that match TRBD1. The CDR3 runs 16 residues. Germline CDR1 and CDR2: MNHNS and SASEGT. V lost 10 bases to trimming and J lost 4 bases; unmatched junction nucleotides: 11. The CDR3 DNA is TGTGCCACGGCCGGACAGGGGATGAGGGGGGCCAACGTCCTGACTTTC. This encodes CATAGQGMRGANVLTF.

Ten or more counts support this clonotype. The chain joins TRBV20-1 to TRBJ2-2; 12 bases map to TRBD2. Per germline, CDR1 DFQATT and CDR2 SNEGSKA (reference sequence). The CDR3 extends over 16 amino acids. The ends lost 5 bases at V and 3 bases at J; junction bases unmatched: 7. CDR3 sequence reads: CSAGRLAGADTGELFF. CDR3 DNA sequence: TGCAGTGCTGGCCGACTAGCGGGAGCGGACACCGGGGAGCTGTTTTTT.

Notes on this clonotype: Germline and junction disagree at one end, which may indicate a read error. V usage is TRBV5-1 and J usage is TRBJ2-7; the match to TRBD1 covers 12 bases. The CDR3 spans 15 residues. CDR1 and CDR2 from the germline V gene are SGHRS and YFSETQ. CDR3 region: CASSLGGTGGYEQHF. In nucleotides, the CDR3 is TGCGCCAGCAGCTTAGGTGGGACAGGGGGCTACGAGCAGCACTTC.

The chain combines TRBV25-1 with TRBJ2-6; 9 bases line up with TRBD1. CDR3 size: 19 residues. Per the germline V gene, CDR1 is MGHDK and CDR2 is SYGVNS. V dropped 5 bases and J dropped 4; count of bases not matched to a gene: 15. The DNA for the CDR3 is TGTGCCAGCAGTAATACCGGGACAGGGATGTCTCGGGGGGCCAACGTCCTGACTTTC. This encodes CASSNTGTGMSRGANVLTF.

Notes on this clonotype: At one of its ends the junction is not consistent with the germline gene, which may arise from a read error. This chain links TRBV5-8 with TRBJ1-6; 11 bases align to TRBD1. Germline values: CDR1 SGHTS, CDR2 YDEGEE. The CDR3 extends over 15 amino acids. The CDR3 DNA reads TGCGCCAGCAGCCAAACCGGGACAGGGGGTTCACCCCTCCACTTT. This translates into CASSQTGTGGSPLHF.

As regards this clonotype: Since a much larger clone is just one base distant, this may be a read error. The CDR3 does not close with the conserved phenylalanine or tryptophan, likely indicating a read error. The CDR3 DNA reads as TGTGCCAGCAGTTATTATAAAGAGCAGTACTTA. Residues: CASSYYKEQYL. The V and J genes are TRBV2 and TRBJ2-7; D unclear. V shed 5 bases and J shed 7 bases, with 9 bases lying between them. CDR1 and CDR2 (germline): SNHLY, FYNNEI. The CDR3 spans 11 residues.

This clonotype was observed a handful of times. This sequence joins TRBV29-1 and TRBJ2-5, with 11 bases matching TRBD2. Germline CDR1 and CDR2: SQVTM and ANQGSEA. CDR3 length equals 12 residues. The trim removed 6 bases at V and 5 bases at J, leaving 2 bases unmatched. The DNA of the CDR3 is TGCAGCGTGACTAGCGGGGCGGAGACCCAGTACTTC. Its protein product is CSVTSGAETQYF.

A word on this clonotype: One junction end does not reproduce the germline sequence, and a read error may be involved. The chain recombines TRBV10-3 with TRBJ1-4; D unclear. Germline V gives CDR1 ENHRY, CDR2 SYGVKD. This CDR3 is 14 amino acids long. CDR3 DNA: TGTACCATCAGTGAGAAGTCAGCGAATGAAAAACTGTTTTTT. It is translated as CTISEKSANEKLFF.

This clonotype came up many times. This chain uses TRBV2 with TRBJ2-7; D may be TRBD2 (6 bases). The CDR3 has 13 residues. Trimming stripped 2 bases from V and 4 bases from J, with 9 bases between. Germline V gives CDR1 SNHLY, CDR2 FYNNEI. The CDR3 DNA follows: TGTGCCAGCAGTGAACTTGGACTATACGAGCAGTACTTC. It is translated as CASSELGLYEQYF.

The chain joins TRBV9 to TRBJ1-1, with a possible D match to TRBD1 (5 bases). This CDR3 has 13 residues. With 0 bases removed from V and 3 bases from J, the gap between germline ends came to 6 bases. Germline V gene data show CDR1 as SGDLS and CDR2 as YYNGEE. Here the CDR3 DNA reads TGTGCCAGCAGCGTAGGGGGGGACACTGAAGCTTTCTTT. Protein: CASSVGGDTEAFF.